This TCR beta chain was recovered during a study of shared clonotypes between healthy human individuals. Deep level was the assay's run setting. Unsorted PBMC contributed about 0.3 ug DNA, approximately 30,000 T cell genomes, to each replicate PCR. Libraries were prepared by immunoSEQ multiplex PCR; TCRdb keeps only in-frame clonotypes and omits some of them. The sample shows about half a million clones, 70% to 80% of them seen only once. Everyone who donated was a Caucasian adult who lived in Nashville, Tennessee. The sequenced sample was PBMCs. This receptor was taken from a woman aged 40 to 49 in good health. Some clones in this sample may be carry-over from other donors' samples.

CDR3 sequence: CASSWDRAMNTEAFF. Written as DNA, the CDR3 is TGTGCCAGCAGTTGGGACAGGGCCATGAACACTGAAGCTTTCTTT. J is TRBJ1-1 and V is TRBV6-1; 9 bases match TRBD1. The length of the CDR3 is 15 residues. The germline CDR1 and CDR2 sequences are MNHNS and SASEGT. With 5 bases clipped from V and 0 bases from J, the junction kept 4 bases outside the gene matches.